What follows are 28 T cell receptor beta chains derived from one specimen sequenced in a study of early T cells in non-severe SARS-CoV-2 infection. Each CDR3 protein gets one entry after TCRdb re-called the 5' RACE reads with MiXCR. In the table there are tens of thousands of distinct CDR3 sequences, about 15% of which are singletons. The sample comprised whole blood. The receptors stem from an adult who was a healthcare worker with PCR-confirmed SARS-CoV-2 infection or an uninfected control (not recorded which).

The rearrangement uses TRBV5-6 and TRBJ1-5; no clear D gene. CDR3 length: 12 residues. Germline V gene lookup returns CDR1 SGHDT and CDR2 YYEEEE. Trimming pared 0 bases from V and 4 bases from J, leaving 2 bases between. In nucleotides, the CDR3 is TGTGCCAGCAGCTTGGAAAATCAGCCCCAGCATTTT. Protein: CASSLENQPQHF.

The V and J genes are TRBV7-6 and TRBJ1-4, with a tentative D call TRBD1 (6 bases). There are 16 residues in the CDR3. Trimming cost V 4 bases and J 5 bases, with 17 bases left between them. Germline CDR1 reads SGHVS; CDR2 reads FNYEAQ. The CDR3 region has the DNA TGTGCCAGCAGCTCCCGGATCAGGGGCGAAAATGAAAAACTGTTTTTT. Translating it yields CASSSRIRGENEKLFF.

The chain combines TRBV6-5 with TRBJ2-2; D gene uncertain. This CDR3 is 14 amino acids long. With 6 bases removed from V and 3 bases from J, the gap between germline ends came to 11 bases. Germline V gene lookup returns CDR1 MNHEY and CDR2 SVGAGI. CDR3 protein: CASSPLMDTGELFF. The CDR3 region has the DNA TGTGCCAGCAGCCCCCTGATGGACACCGGGGAGCTGTTTTTT.

This clonotype was observed many times. The chain carries TRBV2 and TRBJ1-3; D not resolved. This CDR3 is 14 amino acids long. CDR1 SNHLY and CDR2 FYNNEI come from the germline V gene. Trimming took 6 bases from V and 3 from J, leaving 12 bases between them. The CDR3: CASSPQSFGNTIYF. The CDR3, as DNA: TGTGCCAGCAGCCCCCAGAGTTTTGGAAACACCATATATTTT.

The V and J genes are TRBV3-1 and TRBJ2-1; 8 bases align to TRBD2. The CDR3 loop spans 17 amino acids. V shed 1 base, J shed 6 bases, and the junction held 11 bases outside the gene matches. Germline V CDR1 and CDR2: LGHDT, YNNKEL (reference sequence). Here the CDR3 reads CASSQGVASGSRNEQFF. The CDR3, as DNA: TGTGCCAGCAGCCAAGGGGTCGCTAGCGGGTCCCGCAATGAGCAGTTCTTC.

There are a few counts of this clonotype. This chain uses TRBV3-1 with TRBJ2-1, with 10 bases matching TRBD2. The germline gives CDR1 LGHDT, CDR2 YNNKEL (reference sequence). J was trimmed by 7 bases and V by 2 bases; bases with no gene match: 2. This CDR3 region has 14 residues. The CDR3 region has the DNA TGTGCCAGCAGCCAACTAGCGGGAGCAAATGAGCAGTTCTTC. Its protein product is CASSQLAGANEQFF.

This clonotype was seen at least ten times. The chain joins TRBV28 to TRBJ1-1; TRBD1 matches at 7 bases. Germline-derived CDR1 and CDR2 are MDHEN and SYDVKM. The CDR3 consists of 13 residues. Trimming removed 6 bases from V and 11 bases from J; junction bases left unmatched: 12. For the CDR3, the DNA is TGTGCCAGCAGCTCATCGCAGGGGGGAAGGGCTTTCTTT. Translating gives CASSSSQGGRAFF.

In this sample, this clonotype turned up a few times. J is TRBJ1-1 and V is TRBV6-5, with unresolved D. This CDR3 contains 12 residues. The V end was cut by 10 bases, the J end by 2 bases, with 11 bases between. Germline-derived CDR1 and CDR2 are MNHEY and SVGAGI. The CDR3 protein is CATGRLNTEAFF. CDR3 in DNA: TGTGCCACCGGGAGACTTAACACTGAAGCTTTCTTT.

This clonotype was seen only a few times. V usage is TRBV28 and J usage is TRBJ1-1; no clear D gene. This CDR3 is 14 amino acids long. Germline values: CDR1 MDHEN, CDR2 SYDVKM. V lost 3 bases and J lost 1, with 9 bases in between. The CDR3 nucleotides are TGTGCCAGCAGTTTGTTTCGGGGGAACACTGAAGCTTTCTTT. Its translation is CASSLFRGNTEAFF.

The chain joins TRBV12-3 or TRBV12-4 to TRBJ2-2; a weak D match, TRBD1 (6 bases). CDR3 length: 13 residues. V lost 8 bases and J lost 3, with 10 bases in between. The CDR3 DNA is TGTGCCAGCCGAGGGGGACACACCGGGGAGCTGTTTTTT. Protein product: CASRGGHTGELFF.

This clonotype has at least ten counts. The CDR3 protein is CASSSGGTSGTSYNEQFF. The CDR3 bases are TGTGCCAGCAGCTCAGGCGGGACTAGCGGGACCTCCTACAATGAGCAGTTCTTC. V usage is TRBV11-2 and J usage is TRBJ2-1; 13 nucleotides line up with TRBD2. Germline V gene sequence: CDR1 SGHAT, CDR2 FQNNGV. Trimming at V came to 4 bases and at J to 0 bases, leaving 6 bases not matched to a gene. The CDR3 loop spans 18 amino acids.

This clonotype showed up many times. The J gene is TRBJ1-4, the V gene TRBV20-1; 8 nucleotides match TRBD1. V was pared by 5 bases and J by 4 bases, with 3 bases of the junction left unmatched. Germline V CDR1 and CDR2: DFQATT, SNEGSKA (reference sequence). The CDR3 is 13 residues long. CDR3 residues: CSARGQGNEKLFF. The CDR3 nucleotides are TGCAGTGCTCGTGGACAGGGTAATGAAAAACTGTTTTTT.

This clonotype occurred a few times. V is TRBV3-1 and J is TRBJ2-4; a possible D gene is TRBD2 (6 bases). V was shortened by 4 bases and J by 7 bases, with 17 bases between the two germline ends. The CDR3 length is 15 residues. Germline values: CDR1 LGHDT, CDR2 YNNKEL (reference sequence). CDR3 coding DNA: TGTGCCAGCAGCCCGAATGCGGGACTCTCTAACATTCAGTACTTC. This sequence encodes CASSPNAGLSNIQYF.

This chain joins TRBV3-1 and TRBJ2-7; 14 nucleotides line up with TRBD2. Germline V gene lookup returns CDR1 LGHDT and CDR2 YNNKEL (reference sequence). J was trimmed by 6 bases and V by 6 bases; bases with no gene match: 4. This CDR3 spans 14 amino acids. The DNA for the CDR3 is TGTGCCAGCAGGACTAGCGGGAGGGCCACCGAGCAGTACTTC. It codes for CASRTSGRATEQYF.

This clonotype was counted ten times or more. The rearrangement uses TRBV29-1 and TRBJ2-7; possible D gene TRBD1, 7 bases. V was pared by 6 bases and J by 6 bases, with 15 bases between. This CDR3 is built from 12 residues. Germline V gene data show CDR1 as SQVTM and CDR2 as ANQGSEA. The CDR3 coding sequence is TGCAGCGTGACGACAGGGCGGGGCGAGCAGTACTTC. This gives the protein CSVTTGRGEQYF.

This clonotype was counted a few times. This chain uses TRBV4-1 with TRBJ2-7; D is perhaps TRBD1 (7 bases). Trimming left V 0 bases short and J 4 bases short, with 16 bases between. The CDR3 contains 16 residues. Germline CDR1 is MGHRA and CDR2 is YSYEKL. CDR3 sequence (DNA): TGCGCCAGCAGCCAAGATCCTGCGGGGACAGCTTACGAGCAGTACTTC. Translating it yields CASSQDPAGTAYEQYF.

This clonotype was detected once. This may stem from a read error, because a much larger clone lies one nucleotide away. The chain uses TRBV29-1 and TRBJ2-7; 10 nucleotides agree with TRBD2. The CDR3 length is 14 residues. V lost 4 bases and J lost 5; bases outside the gene matches: 8. Germline-derived CDR1 and CDR2 are SQVTM and ANQGSEA. The CDR3 bases are TGCAGCGTTGGTTGGGGGACTAGCGCCCACGAGCAGTACTTC. It specifies CSVGWGTSAHEQYF.

V usage is TRBV20-1 and J usage is TRBJ2-1, with TRBD2 matching over 12 bases. Looked up from germline, CDR1 is DFQATT and CDR2 is SNEGSKA (reference sequence). J gave up 7 bases and V 5 bases, and 12 bases lay outside the gene matches. The CDR3 has 16 amino acids. CDR3 amino acids: CSALTLLAGGSNEQFF. DNA for the CDR3: TGCAGTGCTCTAACTCTCCTAGCGGGAGGGTCGAATGAGCAGTTCTTC.

The chain combines TRBV3-1 with TRBJ1-2, with D possibly TRBD1 on 5 matching bases. The CDR3 is 14 amino acids. Germline V gene lookup returns CDR1 LGHDT and CDR2 YNNKEL (reference sequence). The V gene lost 5 bases and the J gene lost 4 bases, with 14 bases spanning the gap. As DNA, the CDR3 is TGTGCCAGCAGCGACGTCACAGGAGGCTATGGCTACACCTTC. Residues: CASSDVTGGYGYTF.

This clonotype was seen repeatedly, ten times or more. The rearrangement links TRBV2 to TRBJ2-1; 9 bases are a match to TRBD1. J gave up 3 bases and V 7 bases, and 10 bases lay outside the gene matches. Germline V gene data show CDR1 as SNHLY and CDR2 as FYNNEI. This CDR3 region has 16 residues. Here the CDR3 reads CASKGTGTGYYNEQFF. As DNA, the CDR3 is TGTGCCAGCAAAGGTACCGGGACAGGGTACTACAATGAGCAGTTCTTC.

This clonotype has a count of ten or more. V gene TRBV20-1 combines with J gene TRBJ2-3, with D possibly being TRBD2 (5 bases). The CDR3 sequence is 13 residues long. Trimming took 3 bases from V and 5 from J, leaving 12 bases between them. Germline V gene data show CDR1 as DFQATT and CDR2 as SNEGSKA (reference sequence). The CDR3: CSASQRWGDTQYF. Here the CDR3 DNA reads TGCAGTGCTAGTCAGCGGTGGGGAGATACGCAGTATTTT.

The rearrangement uses TRBV7-2 and TRBJ2-7, with 8 bases lining up with TRBD2. The J segment lost 5 bases and the V segment lost 5 bases, leaving 8 bases of the junction unmatched. CDR1 SGHTA and CDR2 FQGNSA come from the germline V gene. This CDR3 has 14 residues. CDR3 bases: TGTGCCAGCAGCCGGACTAGCCAGAGCCACGAGCAGTACTTC. Its protein is CASSRTSQSHEQYF.

In its sample, this clonotype was seen a few times. This chain connects TRBV29-1 to TRBJ1-2, with a tentative D call TRBD1 (6 bases). Looked up from germline, CDR1 is SQVTM and CDR2 is ANQGSEA. This CDR3 has 13 residues. Trimming cost V 0 bases and J 6 bases, with 11 bases left between them. The CDR3 DNA sequence: TGCAGCGTTGAAGATCAGGGGATTAATGGCTACACCTTC. It yields the protein CSVEDQGINGYTF.

This clonotype turned up a few times. CDR3: CASSTAAYEQYF. The CDR3 DNA reads TGTGCCAGCAGCACTGCAGCTTACGAGCAGTACTTC. This chain connects TRBV28 to TRBJ2-7, with D hard to call. The CDR3 totals 12 residues. The germline CDR1 and CDR2 sequences are MDHEN and SYDVKM. Trimming pared 6 bases from V and 4 bases from J, leaving 10 bases between.

This clonotype was detected ten times or more. The chain is built from TRBV27 and TRBJ2-3; TRBD2 aligns across 10 bases. Germline V gene lookup returns CDR1 MNHEY and CDR2 SMNVEV (reference sequence). There are 16 residues in the CDR3. V lost 2 bases, J lost 4 bases, and 6 bases stayed unmatched. This CDR3 is CASSLRLAGAADTQYF. CDR3 coding DNA: TGTGCCAGCAGTTTACGGCTAGCGGGAGCGGCAGATACGCAGTATTTT.

The table lists this clonotype with many counts. The genes are TRBV14 and TRBJ2-1; 8 bases fit TRBD1. J lost 7 bases, V lost 6 bases, and 11 bases had no gene match. This CDR3 spans 15 amino acids. Germline V CDR1 and CDR2: SGHDN, FVKESK. CDR3 sequence (DNA): TGTGCCAGCAGACTCTCAGGGGGCCCTCTAAATGAGCAGTTCTTC. It is translated as CASRLSGGPLNEQFF.

Many counts were recorded for this clonotype. The V and J genes are TRBV11-2 and TRBJ2-3; D call uncertain. Looked up from germline, CDR1 is SGHAT and CDR2 is FQNNGV. The CDR3 sequence is 16 residues long. V was trimmed by 0 bases and J by 5 bases, leaving 15 bases between them. The CDR3 nucleotides read TGTGCCAGCAGCTTAGAGGGCGCGAGGTTCAGAGATACGCAGTATTTT. Its translation: CASSLEGARFRDTQYF.

The chain employs TRBV20-1 and TRBJ2-1, with 15 bases lining up with TRBD2. Germline V lookup: CDR1 DFQATT, CDR2 SNEGSKA (reference sequence). CDR3 length: 13 amino acids. Unmatched junction bases numbered 0, after V lost 5 bases and J lost 7 bases. The DNA of the CDR3 is TGCAGTGCTGGGACTAGCGGGAGGAATGAGCAGTTCTTC. Its protein product is CSAGTSGRNEQFF.